This T cell receptor beta chain was observed in a study of T cell responses to AZD1222 COVID-19 vaccine. Between the trimmed V and J ends, which lost 2 bases and 2 bases, there was a span of 9 bases. The CDR3 sequence is 14 residues long. The germline V gene encodes CDR1 SGHTA and CDR2 FQGNSA. The protocol was immunoSEQ multiplex PCR, while the TCRdb copy is restricted to in-frame clones and leaves out a portion. The sample records around 66,000 clones, 70% to 80% being singletons. V is TRBV7-2 and J is TRBJ1-1; a weak D match, TRBD1 (5 bases). The TCR was taken from an adult in good health. The input for sequencing was peripheral blood, taken on day 0 of MenACWY control vaccination. CDR3 in amino acids: CASSLQRGNTEAFF. The DNA for the CDR3 is TGTGCCAGCAGCTTACAGAGGGGTAACACTGAAGCTTTCTTT.